Listed below are T cell receptor beta chains from one sample, sequenced in a study of control samples from healthy donors and cancer patients. Sequencing was performed with immunoSEQ multiplex PCR; in TCRdb, only in-frame clones are kept and a portion is missing. The sample includes fewer than 250,000 clones, over 80% of them seen just once. Sequenced sample: blood. The origin of the receptors is a man younger than 45 in good health. Each CDR3 is given with its conserved first and last residue. The D gene is left open where the match is weak. Not every row has a clone size; where given, it reads once, few, many or a size class.

J: TRBJ1-6
V: TRBV19
D: TRBD1
size: -
CDR3: CASSIGDRVRSPLHF
DNA: TGTGCCAGTAGTATAGGGGACAGGGTGCGGTCACCCCTCCACTTT

J: TRBJ1-2
V: TRBV7-9
D: -
size: once
CDR3: CASSSDRSGYGYTF
DNA: TGTGCCAGCAGCTCCGACAGGTCGGGCTATGGCTACACCTTC

J: TRBJ2-1
V: TRBV9
D: -
size: -
CDR3: CASSALSGEQFF
DNA: TGTGCCAGCAGCGCCCTTAGCGGTGAGCAGTTCTTC

J: TRBJ1-5
V: TRBV2
D: TRBD1
size: -
CDR3: CASSEDRVRNQPQHF
DNA: TGTGCCAGCAGTGAGGACAGGGTACGCAATCAGCCCCAGCATTTT

J: TRBJ2-1
V: TRBV5-4
D: TRBD1
size: -
CDR3: CASSFVTGDNEQFF
DNA: TGTGCCAGCAGCTTCGTGACAGGGGACAATGAGCAGTTCTTC

J: TRBJ1-2
V: TRBV5-4
D: TRBD1
size: -
CDR3: CASSLVGGGDGYTF
DNA: TGTGCCAGCAGCTTGGTAGGGGGCGGAGATGGCTACACCTTC

J: TRBJ2-2
V: TRBV27
D: -
size: once
CDR3: CASSRGSNTGELFF
DNA: TGTGCCAGCAGTCGGGGGTCGAACACCGGGGAGCTGTTTTTT

J: TRBJ2-1
V: TRBV9
D: TRBD2
size: -
CDR3: CASSDLAGVNEQFF
DNA: TGTGCCAGCAGCGACCTAGCGGGGGTAAATGAGCAGTTCTTC

J: TRBJ2-3
V: TRBV2
D: -
size: -
CDR3: CASMGRDVQGRDTQYF
DNA: TGTGCCAGCATGGGGCGGGACGTCCAAGGTCGGGATACGCAGTATTTT

J: TRBJ2-3
V: TRBV6-1
D: TRBD1
size: -
CDR3: CASSDGTADTQYF
DNA: TGTGCCAGCAGTGACGGGACAGCAGATACGCAGTATTTT

J: TRBJ2-7
V: TRBV5-5
D: -
size: -
CDR3: CASRDRAYEQYF
DNA: TGTGCCAGCAGAGACAGAGCCTACGAGCAGTACTTC

J: TRBJ1-5
V: TRBV15
D: -
size: once
CDR3: CATSEGRATSNQPQHF
DNA: TGTGCCACCAGCGAAGGCAGGGCCACTAGCAATCAGCCCCAGCATTTT

J: TRBJ1-2
V: TRBV15
D: TRBD1
size: -
CDR3: CATSNAGGRGYTF
DNA: TGTGCCACCAGCAACGCAGGGGGCAGGGGCTACACCTTC

J: TRBJ2-1
V: TRBV9
D: -
size: -
CDR3: CASSVAGGSYNEQFF
DNA: TGTGCCAGCAGCGTAGCCGGGGGCTCCTACAATGAGCAGTTCTTC

J: TRBJ2-7
V: TRBV27
D: -
size: -
CDR3: CASSSFPDRFYEQYF
DNA: TGTGCCAGCAGTTCTTTTCCGGACAGATTCTACGAGCAGTACTTC

J: TRBJ2-3
V: TRBV19
D: -
size: once
CDR3: CASSILGGSTDTQYF
DNA: TGTGCCAGTAGTATTCTGGGCGGAAGCACAGATACGCAGTATTTT

J: TRBJ2-7
V: TRBV7-3
D: TRBD2
size: -
CDR3: CASSLQGGVEYEQYF
DNA: TGTGCCAGCAGCTTACAGGGAGGGGTCGAGTACGAGCAGTACTTC

J: TRBJ2-3
V: TRBV4-1
D: -
size: -
CDR3: CASSQGGGTDTQYF
DNA: TGCGCCAGCAGCCAAGGGGGGGGCACAGATACGCAGTATTTT

J: TRBJ2-3
V: TRBV7-3
D: -
size: -
CDR3: CASSLEGAGTDTQYF
DNA: TGTGCCAGCAGCCTGGAGGGGGCAGGCACAGATACGCAGTATTTT

J: TRBJ1-2
V: TRBV5-1
D: -
size: -
CDR3: CASSLGSGNYGYTF
DNA: TGCGCCAGCAGCTTGGGGTCAGGGAACTATGGCTACACCTTC

J: TRBJ2-3
V: TRBV5-5
D: TRBD2
size: few
CDR3: CASSSLAGAPTDTQYF
DNA: TGTGCCAGCAGCTCGTTAGCGGGGGCCCCCACAGATACGCAGTATTTT

J: TRBJ1-5
V: TRBV6-5
D: -
size: -
CDR3: CASKLGGYRAQPQHF
DNA: TGTGCCAGCAAATTGGGGGGGTATCGGGCTCAGCCCCAGCATTTT

J: TRBJ2-7
V: TRBV19
D: TRBD2
size: -
CDR3: CASARLSRGGHSYEQYF
DNA: TGTGCCAGTGCCAGACTGTCACGGGGGGGCCATTCGTACGAGCAGTACTTC

J: TRBJ2-7
V: TRBV7-9
D: -
size: -
CDR3: CASKPTDGTAAYEQYF
DNA: TGTGCCAGCAAGCCAACGGACGGGACGGCAGCCTACGAGCAGTACTTC

J: TRBJ1-1
V: TRBV25-1
D: TRBD1
size: once
CDR3: CASRLTGGRTEAFF
DNA: TGTGCCAGCAGATTGACAGGGGGTCGTACTGAAGCTTTCTTT

J: TRBJ2-1
V: TRBV5-1
D: -
size: -
CDR3: CASSLAPGVTYNEQFF
DNA: TGCGCCAGCAGCTTGGCTCCGGGGGTAACCTACAATGAGCAGTTCTTC

J: TRBJ2-7
V: TRBV24-1
D: -
size: few
CDR3: CATSEGGSSYEQYF
DNA: TGTGCCACCAGTGAGGGGGGTAGCTCCTACGAGCAGTACTTC

J: TRBJ1-3
V: TRBV14
D: -
size: -
CDR3: CASSQGDSYYSGNTIYF
DNA: TGTGCCAGCAGCCAGGGCGACAGCTACTACTCTGGAAACACCATATATTTT

J: TRBJ1-4
V: TRBV29-1
D: TRBD1
size: few
CDR3: CSATGGREKLFF
DNA: TGCAGCGCGACAGGGGGCCGGGAAAAACTGTTTTTT

J: TRBJ2-1
V: TRBV6-2/TRBV6-3
D: -
size: -
CDR3: CASSYLGSGRRSSYNEQFF
DNA: TGTGCCAGCAGTTACCTAGGGTCGGGACGGCGAAGCTCCTACAATGAGCAGTTCTTC

J: TRBJ1-2
V: TRBV7-9
D: TRBD1
size: -
CDR3: CASSLGTGNIRGYTF
DNA: TGTGCCAGCAGCTTAGGGACAGGGAATATTCGGGGCTACACCTTC

J: TRBJ1-3
V: TRBV3-1/TRBV3-2
D: -
size: -
CDR3: CASSPRGRNTIYF
DNA: TGTGCCAGCAGCCCCCGGGGGAGAAACACCATATATTTT

J: TRBJ1-5
V: TRBV3-1/TRBV3-2
D: TRBD1
size: -
CDR3: CASSRDRVNQPQHF
DNA: TGTGCCAGCAGCCGGGACAGGGTTAATCAGCCCCAGCATTTT

J: TRBJ1-2
V: TRBV2
D: TRBD1
size: -
CDR3: CASTEQGASNGYTF
DNA: TGTGCCAGCACCGAACAGGGGGCCAGTAACGGCTACACCTTC

J: TRBJ2-7
V: TRBV9
D: -
size: -
CDR3: CASSGSSSYEQYF
DNA: TGTGCCAGCAGCGGGAGCTCGTCCTACGAGCAGTACTTC

J: TRBJ2-1
V: TRBV5-5
D: TRBD2
size: -
CDR3: CASSFRSSGVYNEQFF
DNA: TGTGCCAGCAGCTTCCGTAGTAGCGGGGTCTACAATGAGCAGTTCTTC

J: TRBJ1-4
V: TRBV6-5
D: -
size: -
CDR3: CASKPGLSNEKLFF
DNA: TGTGCCAGCAAGCCGGGACTGAGTAATGAAAAACTGTTTTTT

J: TRBJ1-1
V: TRBV19
D: TRBD1
size: -
CDR3: CASRKRGAGGRTEAFF
DNA: TGTGCCAGTAGGAAAAGGGGGGCAGGGGGCAGGACTGAAGCTTTCTTT

J: TRBJ1-6
V: TRBV30
D: TRBD1
size: -
CDR3: CAWSAPGQTHSPLHF
DNA: TGTGCCTGGAGTGCTCCGGGACAGACCCATTCACCCCTCCACTTT

J: TRBJ2-1
V: TRBV9
D: TRBD1
size: -
CDR3: CASSAKTGADEQFF
DNA: TGTGCCAGCAGCGCCAAAACAGGGGCCGATGAGCAGTTCTTC

J: TRBJ2-7
V: TRBV10-3
D: -
size: -
CDR3: CAIMRGESEQYF
DNA: TGTGCCATCATGAGGGGAGAGAGCGAGCAGTACTTC

J: TRBJ1-5
V: TRBV20-1
D: -
size: -
CDR3: CSASRAGGDSNQPQHF
DNA: TGCAGTGCTAGTCGGGCAGGAGGGGATAGCAATCAGCCCCAGCATTTT

J: TRBJ1-2
V: TRBV4-2
D: -
size: few
CDR3: CASSQMGPRGNYGYTF
DNA: TGTGCCAGCAGCCAGATGGGACCGAGGGGTAACTATGGCTACACCTTC

J: TRBJ1-6
V: TRBV20-1
D: -
size: once
CDR3: CSASSGGPSPLHF
DNA: TGCAGTGCTAGTTCCGGGGGCCCTTCACCCCTCCACTTT

J: TRBJ2-3
V: TRBV5-6
D: -
size: -
CDR3: CASSGSTDTQYF
DNA: TGTGCCAGCAGCGGCAGCACAGATACGCAGTATTTT

J: TRBJ2-7
V: TRBV4-2
D: TRBD1
size: -
CDR3: CASSQETGGGYEQYF
DNA: TGTGCCAGCAGCCAGGAGACAGGGGGTGGCTACGAGCAGTACTTC

J: TRBJ1-1
V: TRBV10-2
D: -
size: -
CDR3: CASSGAANTEAFF
DNA: TGCGCCAGCAGTGGGGCGGCGAACACTGAAGCTTTCTTT

J: TRBJ1-6
V: TRBV7-9
D: -
size: once
CDR3: CASSPLTGMSPLHF
DNA: TGTGCCAGCAGCCCGCTTACAGGGATGTCACCCCTCCACTTT

J: TRBJ2-1
V: TRBV3-1/TRBV3-2
D: TRBD2
size: -
CDR3: CASSHWTSGASYNEQFF
DNA: TGTGCCAGCAGCCATTGGACTAGCGGGGCGTCCTACAATGAGCAGTTCTTC

J: TRBJ2-3
V: TRBV6-1
D: TRBD1
size: -
CDR3: CASSERVRGQADTQYF
DNA: TGTGCCAGCAGTGAGCGTGTCAGGGGGCAGGCAGATACGCAGTATTTT

J: TRBJ2-3
V: TRBV27
D: -
size: -
CDR3: CASSLGDDTDTQYF
DNA: TGTGCCAGCAGTTTGGGGGATGACACAGATACGCAGTATTTT

J: TRBJ2-1
V: TRBV21-1
D: -
size: -
CDR3: CASSKYNRAYNEQFF
DNA: TGTGCCAGCAGCAAATATAACCGTGCGTACAATGAGCAGTTCTTC